This T cell receptor (beta chain) was obtained from a study of graft-versus-host responses after intestinal transplantation. Study-level findings and limits: Graft-versus-host to host-versus-graft clonal ratios in allografts were high in patients with graft-donor T cell macrochimerism. Early post-transplant HvG declines were associated with peak circulating GvH clone levels.

The V segment lost 2 bases and the J segment 4 bases; nucleotides outside the gene matches: 7. Germline loops: CDR1 MGHRA, CDR2 YSYEKL. This CDR3 has 15 residues. Regarding this clone: Its specificity is not known.

The method was immunoSEQ multiplex PCR; TCRdb's version includes in-frame clones alone and lacks a portion of them. The sample lists 50,000 or so clones, approximately 89% occurring once. The TCR sequence derives from a human patient who received an intestinal transplant, so some T cells may come from the graft donor. The genes are TRBV4-1 and TRBJ1-2; 7 nucleotides agree with TRBD1. The source was PBMCs, collected approximately four months after intestinal transplantation. CDR3 sequence: CASSQLTGPSYGYTF. The CDR3 DNA follows: TGCGCCAGCAGCCAACTGACAGGGCCAAGCTATGGCTACACCTTC.